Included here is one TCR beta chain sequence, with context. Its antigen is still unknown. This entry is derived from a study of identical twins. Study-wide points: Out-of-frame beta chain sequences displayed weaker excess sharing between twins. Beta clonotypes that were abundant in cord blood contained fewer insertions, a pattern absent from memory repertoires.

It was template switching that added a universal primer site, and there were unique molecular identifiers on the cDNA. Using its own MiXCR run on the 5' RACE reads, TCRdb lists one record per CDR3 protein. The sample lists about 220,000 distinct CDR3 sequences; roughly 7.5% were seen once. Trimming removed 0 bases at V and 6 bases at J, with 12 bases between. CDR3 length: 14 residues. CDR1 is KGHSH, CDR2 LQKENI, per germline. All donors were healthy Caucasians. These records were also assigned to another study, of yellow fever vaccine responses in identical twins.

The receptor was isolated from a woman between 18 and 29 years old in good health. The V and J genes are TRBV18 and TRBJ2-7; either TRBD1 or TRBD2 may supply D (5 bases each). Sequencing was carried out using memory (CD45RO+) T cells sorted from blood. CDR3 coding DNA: TGTGCCAGCTCACCACCGGGGACCCGGCGCGAGCAGTACTTC. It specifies CASSPPGTRREQYF. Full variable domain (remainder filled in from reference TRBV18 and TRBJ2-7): NAGVMQNPRHLVRRRGQEARLRCSPMKGHSHVYWYRQLPEEGLKFMVYLQKENIIDESGMPKERFSAEFPKEGPSILRIQQVVRGDSAAYFCASSPPGTRREQYFGPGTRLTVT.